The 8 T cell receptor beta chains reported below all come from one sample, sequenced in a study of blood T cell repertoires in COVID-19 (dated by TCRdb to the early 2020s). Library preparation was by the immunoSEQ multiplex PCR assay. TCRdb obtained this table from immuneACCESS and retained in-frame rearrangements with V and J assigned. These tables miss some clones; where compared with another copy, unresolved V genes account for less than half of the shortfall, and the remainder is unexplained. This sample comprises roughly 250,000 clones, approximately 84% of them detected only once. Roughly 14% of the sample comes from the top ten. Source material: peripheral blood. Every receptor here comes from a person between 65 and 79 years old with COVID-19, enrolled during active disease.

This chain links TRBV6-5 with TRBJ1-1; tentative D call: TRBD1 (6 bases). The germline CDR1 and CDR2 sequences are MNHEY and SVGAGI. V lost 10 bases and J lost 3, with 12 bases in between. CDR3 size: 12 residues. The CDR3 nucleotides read TGTGCCATCTTAACAGGGTACACTGAAGCTTTCTTT. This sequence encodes CAILTGYTEAFF.

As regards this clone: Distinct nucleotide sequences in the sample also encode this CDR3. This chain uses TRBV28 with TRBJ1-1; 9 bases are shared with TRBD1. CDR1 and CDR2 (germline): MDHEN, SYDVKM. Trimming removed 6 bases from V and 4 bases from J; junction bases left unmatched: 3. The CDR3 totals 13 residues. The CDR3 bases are TGTGCCAGCAGCCTGACAGGGGGCACTGAAGCTTTCTTT. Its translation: CASSLTGGTEAFF.

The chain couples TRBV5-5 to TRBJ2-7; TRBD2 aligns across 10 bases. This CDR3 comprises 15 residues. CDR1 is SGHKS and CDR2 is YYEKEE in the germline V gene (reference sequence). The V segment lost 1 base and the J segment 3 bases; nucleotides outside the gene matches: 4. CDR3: CASSLSVAGGYEQYF. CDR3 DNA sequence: TGTGCCAGCAGCTTGAGTGTAGCGGGAGGCTACGAGCAGTACTTC.

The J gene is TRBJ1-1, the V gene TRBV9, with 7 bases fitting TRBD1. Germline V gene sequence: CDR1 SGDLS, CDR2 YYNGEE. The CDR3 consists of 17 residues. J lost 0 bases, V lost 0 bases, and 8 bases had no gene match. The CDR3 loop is CASSVDPQGGVNTEAFF. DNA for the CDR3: TGTGCCAGCAGCGTAGATCCCCAGGGGGGCGTGAACACTGAAGCTTTCTTT.

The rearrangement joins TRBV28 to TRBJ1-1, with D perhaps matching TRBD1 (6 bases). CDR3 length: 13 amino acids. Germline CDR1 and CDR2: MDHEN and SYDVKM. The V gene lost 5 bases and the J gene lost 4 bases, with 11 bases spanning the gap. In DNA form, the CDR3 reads TGTGCCAGCAGTACCGGACAGTTCACTGAAGCTTTCTTT. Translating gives CASSTGQFTEAFF.

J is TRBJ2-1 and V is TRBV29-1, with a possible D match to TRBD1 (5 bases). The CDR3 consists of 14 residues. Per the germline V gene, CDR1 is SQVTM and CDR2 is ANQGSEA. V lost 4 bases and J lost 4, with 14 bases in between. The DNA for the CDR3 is TGCAGCGTTGCAGGCAGGGTTAAGTACAATGAGCAGTTCTTC. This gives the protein CSVAGRVKYNEQFF.

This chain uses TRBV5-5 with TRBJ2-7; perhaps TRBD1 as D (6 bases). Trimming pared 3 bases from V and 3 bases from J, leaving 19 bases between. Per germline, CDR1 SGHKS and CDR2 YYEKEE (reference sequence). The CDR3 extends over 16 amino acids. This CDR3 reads CASSYSPGTSNYEQYF. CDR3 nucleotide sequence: TGTGCCAGCAGCTACTCCCCCGGGACATCTAACTACGAGCAGTACTTC.

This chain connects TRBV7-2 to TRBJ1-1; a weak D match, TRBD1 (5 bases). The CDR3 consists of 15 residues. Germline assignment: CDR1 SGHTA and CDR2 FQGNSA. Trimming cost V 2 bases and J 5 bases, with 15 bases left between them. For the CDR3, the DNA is TGTGCCAGCAGCTTAAGAGGTCAGGGTGGTACTGAAGCTTTCTTT. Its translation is CASSLRGQGGTEAFF.